A selection of T cell receptor beta chains follows, all from one sample in a study of blood T cell repertoires in COVID-19. Clones were sequenced by immunoSEQ multiplex PCR, and TCRdb holds only the in-frame ones, with some missing. The sample shows over 200,000 clones, around 83% of them seen only once. Sample: peripheral blood. The receptors originated from a woman in her forties or fifties with acute or convalescent COVID-19. CDR3s leave out the opening cysteine and the closing phenylalanine or tryptophan. Where a row states a size, it is once, few, many or the class of an expanded clone; other rows omit it.

CDR3 protein: ASTRGTEAF
clone size: NA
J gene: TRBJ1-1
V gene: TRBV25-1

CDR3 protein: ASSPDTNTGELF
clone size: NA
J gene: TRBJ2-2
V gene: TRBV7-9

CDR3 protein: ASSGAGVGNQPQH
clone size: NA
J gene: TRBJ1-5
V gene: TRBV2

CDR3 protein: ASSLGLVDSPWDTQY
clone size: NA
J gene: TRBJ2-3
V gene: TRBV7-3

CDR3 protein: ASSTGTGLYEQY
clone size: NA
J gene: TRBJ2-7
V gene: TRBV7-8

CDR3 protein: SGGQGYEQY
clone size: NA
J gene: TRBJ2-7
V gene: TRBV20-1

CDR3 protein: ASSLAWGQGAEEQY
clone size: few
J gene: TRBJ2-7
V gene: TRBV5-1

CDR3 protein: ASRPYGTSTDTQY
clone size: many
J gene: TRBJ2-3
V gene: TRBV19

CDR3 protein: ATSRTGRNEQF
clone size: NA
J gene: TRBJ2-1
V gene: TRBV24-1

CDR3 protein: ATSDYDRGPYEQY
clone size: NA
J gene: TRBJ2-7
V gene: TRBV24-1

CDR3 protein: ASSFLGLAGGSIPSYEQY
clone size: NA
J gene: TRBJ2-7
V gene: TRBV28

CDR3 protein: ASSLTGLAAYNEQF
clone size: once
J gene: TRBJ2-1
V gene: TRBV7-6

CDR3 protein: SSWAGYGYT
clone size: once
J gene: TRBJ1-2
V gene: TRBV29-1

CDR3 protein: ASSLTFGNTEAF
clone size: NA
J gene: TRBJ1-1
V gene: TRBV5-1

CDR3 protein: ASVAGETGMETQY
clone size: NA
J gene: TRBJ2-5
V gene: TRBV2

CDR3 protein: ASSQGSGEDTQY
clone size: once
J gene: TRBJ2-3
V gene: TRBV4-2

CDR3 protein: ASSPGVGTEQY
clone size: NA
J gene: TRBJ2-7
V gene: TRBV28

CDR3 protein: ASSPGGSYEQY
clone size: NA
J gene: TRBJ2-7
V gene: TRBV9

CDR3 protein: ASSAGGREGDTQY
clone size: NA
J gene: TRBJ2-3
V gene: TRBV5-4

CDR3 protein: ASSLTENTEAF
clone size: NA
J gene: TRBJ1-1
V gene: TRBV27

CDR3 protein: ATSNTGELF
clone size: NA
J gene: TRBJ2-2
V gene: TRBV27

CDR3 protein: ASSMMGQYSYEQY
clone size: NA
J gene: TRBJ2-7
V gene: TRBV19

CDR3 protein: ASNTGGMGNEQF
clone size: NA
J gene: TRBJ2-1
V gene: TRBV19

CDR3 protein: ASSPEPGQLNSPLH
clone size: NA
J gene: TRBJ1-6
V gene: TRBV5-1

CDR3 protein: ASSPDPRTGWSQNSPLH
clone size: NA
J gene: TRBJ1-6
V gene: TRBV3-1/TRBV3-2

CDR3 protein: ASSPLNTEAF
clone size: NA
J gene: TRBJ1-1
V gene: TRBV12-3/TRBV12-4

CDR3 protein: ASSQGGLAGVNIQY
clone size: NA
J gene: TRBJ2-4
V gene: TRBV3-1/TRBV3-2

CDR3 protein: ASSGTGQGREQY
clone size: once
J gene: TRBJ2-7
V gene: TRBV27

CDR3 protein: AWSPPTGAVTEAF
clone size: NA
J gene: TRBJ1-1
V gene: TRBV30

CDR3 protein: ASSIWRGDQPQH
clone size: once
J gene: TRBJ1-5
V gene: TRBV19

CDR3 protein: ASSDGAYSYEQY
clone size: few
J gene: TRBJ2-7
V gene: TRBV6-4

CDR3 protein: ASSDTGVGPQETQY
clone size: NA
J gene: TRBJ2-5
V gene: TRBV5-1

CDR3 protein: ASSGQGGYNEQF
clone size: few
J gene: TRBJ2-1
V gene: TRBV21-1

CDR3 protein: ASNVAGETQY
clone size: NA
J gene: TRBJ2-5
V gene: TRBV28

CDR3 protein: ASSTGPGQGANQPQH
clone size: few
J gene: TRBJ1-5
V gene: TRBV27

CDR3 protein: ASSPPGASGQETQY
clone size: NA
J gene: TRBJ2-5
V gene: TRBV14

CDR3 protein: ASSSTPPGTGGSGANVLT
clone size: NA
J gene: TRBJ2-6
V gene: TRBV5-1

CDR3 protein: AATTGLVADTQY
clone size: NA
J gene: TRBJ2-3
V gene: TRBV30

CDR3 protein: ASSFQTDLYEQY
clone size: NA
J gene: TRBJ2-7
V gene: TRBV7-2

CDR3 protein: ASSRDIYYGYT
clone size: NA
J gene: TRBJ1-2
V gene: TRBV19

CDR3 protein: ASSPSAGTQY
clone size: NA
J gene: TRBJ2-3
V gene: TRBV5-6

CDR3 protein: ASSLWEGTATEAF
clone size: NA
J gene: TRBJ1-1
V gene: TRBV11-2

CDR3 protein: ASSLETEETQY
clone size: NA
J gene: TRBJ2-5
V gene: TRBV7-8

CDR3 protein: ASSSQAGGNTIY
clone size: NA
J gene: TRBJ1-3
V gene: TRBV27

CDR3 protein: ATTGGKNQPQH
clone size: NA
J gene: TRBJ1-5
V gene: TRBV24-1

CDR3 protein: ASSAPGGDYGYT
clone size: NA
J gene: TRBJ1-2
V gene: TRBV7-8

CDR3 protein: ASSEDRVGNQPQH
clone size: NA
J gene: TRBJ1-5
V gene: TRBV6-1

CDR3 protein: ASSLRRVYGYT
clone size: once
J gene: TRBJ1-2
V gene: TRBV13

CDR3 protein: ASSASGRGHNEQF
clone size: NA
J gene: TRBJ2-1
V gene: TRBV13

CDR3 protein: ASSFNVGQGYEQY
clone size: NA
J gene: TRBJ2-7
V gene: TRBV5-1

CDR3 protein: ASSPLSGRDASPLH
clone size: NA
J gene: TRBJ1-6
V gene: TRBV7-3

CDR3 protein: ASRGANADTQY
clone size: NA
J gene: TRBJ2-3
V gene: TRBV28

CDR3 protein: ASSGANYGYT
clone size: NA
J gene: TRBJ1-2
V gene: TRBV28

CDR3 protein: ASKVAGVSYNEQF
clone size: NA
J gene: TRBJ2-1
V gene: TRBV6-9

CDR3 protein: AISESGTSDLPDSYEQY
clone size: NA
J gene: TRBJ2-7
V gene: TRBV10-3

CDR3 protein: ASSLDEQQNYGYT
clone size: NA
J gene: TRBJ1-2
V gene: TRBV5-1

CDR3 protein: ASRTSGSHNEQF
clone size: NA
J gene: TRBJ2-1
V gene: TRBV27